This T cell receptor beta chain derives from a study of beta chain features in type 1 diabetes (dated by TCRdb to the late 2010s). Background for the entire study: No differences in mean age, gender distribution, total cell number or subset yield were found between patients and healthy donors. A total of 85 million to 140 million sorted cells were examined across all samples, and a strong correlation was observed between cell number per subset and RNA yield. The study compared the TCRB repertoires of sorted circulating CD4+ T cell subsets in recently diagnosed type 1 diabetes patients with those in matched healthy donors. Regulatory and stem cell-like memory subsets were isolated from only 8 patients and about 8 healthy donors, whereas naive and central memory subsets came from all 30 or so donors. Overall study outcomes, separate from this receptor: Shorter templates might have been favored by PCR, but patient and control samples were amplified and corrected together, so both groups would have been affected equally by any skew. Patients with type 1 diabetes made fewer insertions and deleted more nucleotides at VDJ recombination sites, implying thymic rearrangement abnormalities. Because cDNA was sequenced instead of genomic DNA, activated cells with high expression could be over-represented, although the groups did not differ in activation or CD3 levels. Naive, central memory and regulatory TCRB repertoires appeared to be more similar among patients than among healthy donors. Type 1 diabetes patients showed a moderate but significant shortening of TCRB CDR3 length in all four CD4+ subsets. Because small numbers of individuals were included in the HLA sub-analyses, any influence of HLA type on TCRB rearrangement was left unresolved.

As regards this clone: This receptor's antigen is unknown. Nothing much larger sits one base from this clone, and base qualities are not available.

The trim is 0 bases for V and 0 bases for J, with a gap of 12 bases between the germline ends. Based on the germline V gene, the CDR1 and CDR2 sequences are LGHNA and YSLEER. The CDR3 starts with the cysteine, ends with the phenylalanine, and has 18 residues. Only the CDR3 DNA stays, 54 bases, in frame from base 1. Each donor gave one peripheral blood draw, roughly 120 mL on average, collected into heparinised tubes. A BD FACSAria II and a panel including CD45RO, CCR7, CD25, CD127, CD95 and CD27 were used to sort naive, central memory, regulatory and stem cell-like memory CD4+ T cells. Purity was above 98% for every sorted population. Right away, PBMCs were isolated by Lymphoprep density gradient centrifugation and were stained directly, with no culture step. Samples were stained and sorted in pairs, with one healthy donor and one patient per experiment, so that batch effects were minimized. The High Capacity cDNA Reverse Transcription Kit was used to reverse transcribe all of the isolated RNA, meaning that expressed TCRB transcripts were what got sequenced. Naive, central memory and regulatory T cell samples underwent deep immunoSEQ sequencing, averaging approximately 3.5 million total reads per sample. After sorted cells were lysed in RLT buffer, RNA was extracted with DNase-treated RNeasy Micro or Mini kits, with the choice depending on cell number. To prevent cross-contamination, every cell subset was processed on its own, while patient and healthy donor samples were processed together. The immunoSEQ multiplex PCR was used to amplify TCRB sequences from cDNA, yielding 87-bp fragments that span the CDR3 region. Amplicons were sequenced on the Illumina HiSeq platform. Turning to the authors' computational methods: PCR bias was computationally corrected using synthetic template baselines, reads within Hamming distance 2 were collapsed, and singletons that could not be merged were discarded. Reads were aligned against IMGT to assign V, D and J genes, CDR3 length and insertions or deletions at six rearrangement sites. Within each subset, clonotype counts were normalized to sorted cell number, after which true diversity and Gini coefficients were computed with the tcR R package. The overlap coefficient, calculated on TCRB nucleotide sequences, was used to measure repertoire sharing. Out-of-frame TCRB sequences from naive cells were analyzed to stand in for the pre-selection repertoire. TCRdb obtained this table from immuneACCESS and retained in-frame rearrangements with V and J assigned. These tables miss some clones; where compared with another copy, unresolved V genes account for less than half of the shortfall, and the remainder is unexplained. Clone size and V and J calls were adopted from that table, with D and trimming inferred from the DNA. The sample table lists 500,000 to 700,000 clones, around a sixth of them with a count of one. Clones ranked in the top ten supply around 0.1% of the sample.

Here the chain combines TRBV4-3 and TRBJ2-6, and TRBD2 may be the D gene, going by 7 matching bases. The sequence was obtained from a man between 18 and 29 years old in good health. Sequenced sample: naive CD4+ T cells from blood. The cell subset or site label on this specimen signifies: true naive CD4+ T cells. Here the CDR3 is given as CASSQDLRGGSGANVLTF. Read as DNA, the sequence is TGCGCCAGCAGCCAAGATTTAAGGGGGGGCTCTGGGGCCAACGTCCTGACTTTC.